The 22 T cell receptor beta chains below come from one sample, sequenced in a study of T cell repertoires in cytomegalovirus infection (dated 2019 in TCRdb). Sequencing used an Illumina HiSeq 1500. TCRdb's own reprocessing of the public reads used fastp at Q25 and MiXCR and kept productive beta chains. Each entry is one CDR3 protein sequence, shown with its most common DNA and genes. The sample table lists approximately 700,000 distinct CDR3 sequences, about 40% of them with a count of one. The biggest ten clones account for 2.8% of the sample. What was sequenced was PBMCs. All receptors come from a human donor in good health (CMV status not recorded). Some clones in this sample may be carry-over from other donors' samples.

This clonotype was detected a few times. The chain has TRBV12-3 or TRBV12-4 and TRBJ2-3; 9 bases fit TRBD1. The ends lost 6 bases at V and 4 bases at J; junction bases unmatched: 8. The CDR3 length is 15 residues. CDR3 bases: TGTGCCAGCAGGCCCACAGGGGGCTACGCAGATACGCAGTATTTT. Translating gives CASRPTGGYADTQYF.

With regard to this clonotype: A read error is possible here, since a much larger clone lies one base away. This chain connects TRBV7-2 to TRBJ2-1, with D tentatively TRBD1 (6 bases). The CDR3 extends over 14 amino acids. Germline-derived CDR1 and CDR2 are SGHTA and FQGNSA. With 6 bases removed from V and 9 bases from J, the gap between germline ends came to 18 bases. The CDR3 DNA sequence: TGTGCCAGCAGGAGTCACACAGGGACGAGTGAGCAGTTCTTC. It yields the protein CASRSHTGTSEQFF.

This clonotype has just a few counts. The rearrangement joins TRBV7-2 to TRBJ2-5; a possible D gene is TRBD2 (5 bases). The CDR3 has 15 residues. V was shortened by 4 bases and J by 7 bases, with 19 bases between the two germline ends. Germline CDR1 reads SGHTA; CDR2 reads FQGNSA. Here the CDR3 DNA reads TGTGCCAGCAGCTCCCCCGCACTAGTTTCCGGGACCCAGTACTTC. Encoded protein: CASSSPALVSGTQYF.

The chain carries TRBV7-4 and TRBJ1-2; D is undetermined. Germline assignment: CDR1 SGHVT and CDR2 SQSDAQ. This CDR3 has 13 residues. Trimming removed 0 bases from V and 6 bases from J, with 8 bases in between. CDR3 amino acids: CASSLAESDGYTF. CDR3 DNA sequence: TGTGCCAGCAGCTTAGCCGAATCGGATGGCTACACCTTC.

This clonotype was seen a few times. The chain has TRBV2 and TRBJ2-1; D is possibly TRBD2 (5 bases). The CDR3 has 14 amino acids. Germline values: CDR1 SNHLY, CDR2 FYNNEI. The germline V and J ends were trimmed by 6 bases and 3 bases, with 12 bases remaining between them. The CDR3 nucleotides read TGTGCCAGCAGCACATTTCGGGACTACAATGAGCAGTTCTTC. Protein: CASSTFRDYNEQFF.

This clonotype was seen at least ten times. The V and J genes are TRBV10-3 and TRBJ2-3; TRBD2 matches at 10 bases. V gave up 8 bases and J gave up 1 base; unmatched junction bases: 3. This CDR3 region has 14 residues. From germline, CDR1 is ENHRY and CDR2 SYGVKD. CDR3 in amino acids: CAIEREGGTDTQYF. The DNA of the CDR3 is TGTGCCATCGAGCGGGAGGGCGGCACAGATACGCAGTATTTT.

The chain uses TRBV6-6 and TRBJ2-1; TRBD2 is a possible D gene (6 bases). V lost 8 bases and J lost 0, with 14 bases in between. Per germline, CDR1 MNHNY and CDR2 SVGAGI (reference sequence). This CDR3 spans 15 amino acids. CDR3 loop: CASRIAESSYNEQFF. The CDR3 DNA follows: TGTGCCAGCCGAATAGCGGAAAGCTCCTACAATGAGCAGTTCTTC.

The V and J genes are TRBV19 and TRBJ2-1, with 9 bases matching TRBD1. CDR1 is LNHDA, CDR2 SQIVND, per germline (reference sequence). The CDR3 is 15 residues long. The trim removed 3 bases at V and 5 bases at J, leaving 5 bases unmatched. DNA of the CDR3: TGTGCCAGTAGTATGGAGGACAGGGGAAACAATGAGCAGTTCTTC. As protein: CASSMEDRGNNEQFF. Full variable domain (remainder filled in from reference TRBV19 and TRBJ2-1): DGGITQSPKYLFRKEGQNVTLSCEQNLNHDAMYWYRQDPGQGLRLIYYSQIVNDFQKGDIAEGYSVSREKKESFPLTVTSAQKNPTAFYLCASSMEDRGNNEQFFGPGTRLTVL.

This clonotype was counted at least ten times. V is TRBV7-9 and J is TRBJ2-7; 7 bases are a match to TRBD1. The CDR3 length is 15 residues. The J segment lost 3 bases and the V segment lost 5 bases, leaving 10 bases of the junction unmatched. The germline gives CDR1 SEHNR, CDR2 FQNEAQ (reference sequence). The CDR3 loop is CASSPPDRLNYEQYF. In DNA form, the CDR3 reads TGTGCCAGCAGCCCACCGGACAGGCTTAACTACGAGCAGTACTTC.

This clonotype was counted between two and nine times. The V and J genes are TRBV7-9 and TRBJ2-1, with 7 bases identical to TRBD1. This CDR3 contains 14 residues. CDR1 and CDR2 (germline): SEHNR, FQNEAQ (reference sequence). V shed 0 bases and J 7 bases; nucleotides not matched to a gene: 3. The CDR3 loop reads CASSLAQGSNEQFF. The CDR3 DNA reads TGTGCCAGCAGCTTAGCACAGGGGAGTAATGAGCAGTTCTTC.

This chain links TRBV5-4 with TRBJ2-1, with 10 bases matching TRBD1. The CDR3 runs to 16 residues. The germline CDR1 and CDR2 sequences are SGHNT and YYREEE (reference sequence). Trimming at V came to 1 base and at J to 4 bases, leaving 5 bases not matched to a gene. CDR3 region: CASSLPRQGAYNEQFF. The CDR3 coding sequence is TGTGCCAGCAGCTTGCCGCGACAGGGGGCTTACAATGAGCAGTTCTTC.

This clonotype was seen only a few times. The chain links TRBV5-1 to TRBJ1-1; tentatively, D is TRBD1 (5 bases). Trimming took off 0 bases at V and 7 bases at J, with 16 bases between the two ends. This CDR3 is 15 amino acids long. Germline loops: CDR1 SGHRS, CDR2 YFSETQ. CDR3 region: CASSLAQGGYLEAFF. CDR3 in DNA: TGCGCCAGCAGCTTGGCGCAGGGAGGGTACCTTGAAGCTTTCTTT.

This clonotype has a count of ten or more. This chain connects TRBV7-2 to TRBJ2-2; 13 bases map to TRBD2. V lost 6 bases to trimming and J lost 7 bases; unmatched junction nucleotides: 5. The CDR3 sequence is 15 residues long. Looked up from germline, CDR1 is SGHTA and CDR2 is FQGNSA. Here the CDR3 DNA reads TGTGCCAGCAGAGGACTAGCGGGAGCGGGCGGGGAGCTGTTTTTT. This gives the protein CASRGLAGAGGELFF.

In its sample, this clonotype was seen many times. The CDR3, as DNA: TGTGCCAGCAGTTTAGTCTCGGTGATAGGTGGGGATACGCAGTATTTT. It translates to CASSLVSVIGGDTQYF. The chain combines TRBV28 with TRBJ2-3; no reliable D call. Germline CDR1 reads MDHEN; CDR2 reads SYDVKM. V shed 2 bases and J shed 6 bases, with 18 bases lying between them. The CDR3 loop spans 16 amino acids.

J is TRBJ2-7 and V is TRBV2; 7 nucleotides align to TRBD2. The CDR3 is 13 residues long. Germline V lookup: CDR1 SNHLY, CDR2 FYNNEI. Germline trimming cut 8 bases from V and 0 bases from J; bases unmatched to any gene: 4. The CDR3 is CASLGGSSYEQYF. CDR3 in DNA: TGTGCCAGCTTGGGGGGGAGCTCCTACGAGCAGTACTTC.

This clonotype came up a few times. The chain links TRBV19 to TRBJ1-5; 7 bases fit TRBD1. CDR3 length: 15 residues. V was pared by 10 bases and J by 6 bases, with 15 bases of the junction left unmatched. CDR1 is LNHDA, CDR2 SQIVND, per germline (reference sequence). The CDR3 region is CATQTLGGERQPQHF. The CDR3 DNA reads TGTGCCACCCAAACGTTAGGGGGCGAACGTCAGCCCCAGCATTTT.

The chain combines TRBV5-6 with TRBJ2-2; D unclear. V was clipped by 1 base and J by 4 bases, with 11 bases between them. Germline values: CDR1 SGHDT, CDR2 YYEEEE. The CDR3 loop spans 15 amino acids. CDR3 in amino acids: CASSLTGPGTGELFF. The CDR3 DNA reads as TGTGCCAGCAGCTTGACGGGTCCGGGCACCGGGGAGCTGTTTTTT.

In this sample, this clonotype turned up a few times. The chain carries TRBV6-1 and TRBJ2-7; no clear D gene. Trimming left V 8 bases short and J 7 bases short, with 9 bases between. The germline V gene encodes CDR1 MNHNS and CDR2 SASEGT. The CDR3 sequence is 10 residues long. The DNA of the CDR3 is TGTGCCAGCGGGTCCGGGGAGCAGTACTTC. This codes for CASGSGEQYF.

In this sample, this clonotype turned up many times. At one of its ends the junction is not consistent with the germline gene, which may arise from a read error. The chain joins TRBV5-1 to TRBJ2-7, with D possibly being TRBD2 (5 bases). Germline V gives CDR1 SGHRS, CDR2 YFSETQ. This CDR3 comprises 15 residues. The CDR3 bases are TGTGCCAGCAGCTTAGGTCGCGGGTCCTCCTACGAGCAGTACTTC. Amino acid sequence: CASSLGRGSSYEQYF. Full variable domain (rest looked up from reference TRBV5-1 and TRBJ2-7): KAGVTQTPRYLIKTRGQQVTLSCSPISGHRSVSWYQQTPGQGLQFLFEYFSETQRNKGNFPGRFSGRQFSNSRSEMNVSTLELGDSALYLCASSLGRGSSYEQYFGPGTRLTVT.

The rearrangement joins TRBV2 to TRBJ2-3; 8 positions match TRBD2. Per germline, CDR1 SNHLY and CDR2 FYNNEI. V was pared by 3 bases and J by 0 bases, with 8 bases of the junction left unmatched. This CDR3 has 17 residues. The CDR3 sequence: CASSDIERGTSTDTQYF. CDR3 coding DNA: TGTGCCAGCAGTGATATCGAGCGGGGGACGAGCACAGATACGCAGTATTTT.

This clonotype occurred a few times. The CDR3, as DNA: TGCGCCAGCAGCCAAGACCCAAGCTGGGTTGAAGGTCAGCCCCAGCATTTT. Protein sequence: CASSQDPSWVEGQPQHF. The V gene is TRBV4-1, the J gene TRBJ1-5; D not resolved. CDR1 is MGHRA and CDR2 is YSYEKL in the germline V gene. Trimming removed 0 bases at V and 6 bases at J, with 18 bases between. The length of the CDR3 is 17 residues.

This clonotype has just a few counts. CDR3 nucleotide sequence: TGTGCCAGCAGTTACTGGCTAGCGGGGAACACCGGGGAGCTGTTTTTT. It codes for CASSYWLAGNTGELFF. V and J are TRBV6-8 and TRBJ2-2, with 8 bases fitting TRBD2. CDR1 is MNHGY, CDR2 SAAAGT, per germline. The CDR3 runs to 16 residues. With V trimmed by 1 base and J by 1 base, 2 bases remained unmatched.